What follows are 15 T cell receptor beta chains derived from one specimen sequenced in a study of cytotoxic CD8 clonotypes in ibrutinib-treated CLL. Clones were read by immunoSEQ multiplex PCR, and TCRdb kept only the in-frame ones, dropping some. Of fewer than 400,000 clones in the sample, roughly 67% were seen once. The starting material was PBMCs, obtained after 36 months of ibrutinib treatment. The receptors originated from a human donor with chronic lymphocytic leukemia.

V gene TRBV18 combines with J gene TRBJ1-5; TRBD1 is a possible D gene (5 bases). V gave up 5 bases and J gave up 6 bases, with 17 bases separating them. Per germline, CDR1 KGHSH and CDR2 LQKENI. The CDR3 has 15 amino acids. The DNA for the CDR3 is TGTGCCAGCTCAACCGGGACCGCGGGGACTCAGCCCCAGCATTTT. Translation: CASSTGTAGTQPQHF.

This clone was detected only a few times. V and J are TRBV5-1 and TRBJ2-5, with a weak D call TRBD1 (6 bases). Trimming cost V 2 bases and J 2 bases, with 10 bases left between them. The germline CDR1 and CDR2 sequences are SGHRS and YFSETQ. The CDR3 has 14 residues. CDR3 bases: TGCGCCAGCAGCTTACAGGGCCAACAAGAGACCCAGTACTTC. It encodes CASSLQGQQETQYF.

The CDR3 DNA follows: TGTGCCAGCAGTTTATCCCCCCGACAGGCGGGCAATCAGCCCCAGCATTTT. Its translation: CASSLSPRQAGNQPQHF. The chain joins TRBV27 to TRBJ1-5; possibly TRBD1 for D (6 bases). CDR1 MNHEY and CDR2 SMNVEV come from the germline V gene (reference sequence). Trimming removed 0 bases from V and 2 bases from J, with 14 bases in between. CDR3 length: 17 amino acids.

This chain joins TRBV15 and TRBJ2-7, with D possibly being TRBD1 or TRBD2 (5 bases each). CDR1 is LNHNV and CDR2 is YYDKDF in the germline V gene (reference sequence). Trimming cost V 5 bases and J 7 bases, with 18 bases left between them. CDR3 size: 14 residues. DNA of the CDR3: TGTGCCACCAGCGACTCGCCGGGACCTTGGGAGCAGTACTTC. Translated, it gives CATSDSPGPWEQYF.

The CDR3 here is CASRQETQYF. The CDR3, as DNA: TGTGCCAGCCGCCAAGAGACCCAGTACTTC. The chain uses TRBV21-1 and TRBJ2-5; TRBD2 reflects the table's D call only, with no check against the DNA. TRBV21-1 is shown as a pseudogene. This CDR3 comprises 10 residues.

This clone was seen a handful of times. The genes are TRBV5-5 and TRBJ1-6, with unresolved D. Trimming took off 1 base at V and 9 bases at J, with 11 bases between the two ends. This CDR3 is built from 14 residues. Germline assignment: CDR1 SGHKS and CDR2 YYEKEE (reference sequence). The CDR3 sequence: CASSLLVHGSPLHF. The CDR3 coding sequence is TGTGCCAGCAGCTTGCTAGTACATGGTTCACCCCTCCACTTT.

Here the CDR3 reads CASSLVTYTGSGDEQYF. The CDR3 DNA reads as TGTGCCAGCAGCTTAGTAACGTACACAGGGTCGGGAGACGAGCAGTACTTC. The chain uses TRBV7-8 and TRBJ2-7, with D tentatively TRBD1 or TRBD2 (6 bases each). The germline gives CDR1 SGHVS, CDR2 FQNEAQ. The CDR3 contains 17 residues. The V end was cut by 1 base, the J end by 5 bases, with 21 bases between. Filled out from reference TRBV7-8 and TRBJ2-7, the complete variable domain reads GAGVSQSPRYKVAKRGQDVALRCDPISGHVSLFWYQQALGQGPEFLTYFQNEAQLDKSGLPSDRFFAERPEGSVSTLKIQRTQQEDSAVYLCASSLVTYTGSGDEQYFGPGTRLTVT.

The chain combines TRBV7-6 with TRBJ2-1, with TRBD1 identical over 10 bases. Germline V gene sequence: CDR1 SGHVS, CDR2 FNYEAQ. The J segment lost 7 bases and the V segment lost 5 bases, leaving 8 bases of the junction unmatched. This CDR3 comprises 15 residues. The CDR3 bases are TGTGCCAGCAGCCGACGACAGGGGGCGAATAATGAGCAGTTCTTC. Its protein product is CASSRRQGANNEQFF.

The table lists this clone with a few counts. The chain links TRBV4-1 to TRBJ2-1; the D is unclear. The germline gives CDR1 MGHRA, CDR2 YSYEKL. The ends were cut back, 0 bases at V and 6 bases at J, with 9 bases in the middle. The CDR3 totals 14 residues. The CDR3: CASSQEDGANEQFF. Written as DNA, the CDR3 is TGCGCCAGCAGCCAAGAAGACGGAGCCAATGAGCAGTTCTTC.

The chain combines TRBV28 with TRBJ2-7; perhaps TRBD2 as D (5 bases). Per the germline V gene, CDR1 is MDHEN and CDR2 is SYDVKM. The length of the CDR3 is 14 residues. Trimming took off 11 bases at V and 2 bases at J, with 19 bases between the two ends. The CDR3 loop is CASKGLAGPYEQYF. CDR3 DNA sequence: TGTGCCTCCAAGGGCCTTGCGGGCCCCTACGAGCAGTACTTC.

This clone occurred a few times. The gene calls are TRBV30 and TRBJ1-6; 8 bases are shared with TRBD1. J gave up 5 bases and V 2 bases, and 5 bases lay outside the gene matches. The CDR3 contains 15 residues. Germline assignment: CDR1 GTSNPN and CDR2 SVGIG (reference sequence). The CDR3 loop reads CAWSRTGKDNSPLHF. CDR3 coding DNA: TGTGCCTGGAGTAGGACAGGGAAGGATAATTCACCCCTCCACTTT.

The chain couples TRBV18 to TRBJ2-7; D might be TRBD2 (5 bases). The CDR3 runs 14 residues. Germline lookup yields CDR1 KGHSH and CDR2 LQKENI. The ends were cut back, 6 bases at V and 7 bases at J, with 19 bases in the middle. CDR3 amino acids: CASSLLRDPEEQYF. In DNA, the CDR3 is TGTGCCAGCTCCCTCCTCCGGGATCCCGAGGAGCAGTACTTC.

This clone was picked up a small number of times. The V gene is TRBV10-3, the J gene TRBJ1-2, with a tentative D call TRBD1 (5 bases). This CDR3 contains 13 residues. Germline V lookup: CDR1 ENHRY, CDR2 SYGVKD. Trimming shortened V by 2 bases and J by 5 bases, and 9 bases separated the two germline ends. The DNA for the CDR3 is TGTGCCATCAGTGAGGAGGCAGGGTATGGCTACACCTTC. Its translation: CAISEEAGYGYTF.

The V gene is TRBV4-2, the J gene TRBJ2-1; 12 bases agree with TRBD2. CDR3 length: 20 amino acids. Germline CDR1 is LGHNA and CDR2 is YNFKEQ. The trim removed 1 base at V and 7 bases at J, leaving 17 bases unmatched. CDR3 coding DNA: TGTGCCAGCAGCCAAGTTTCTAGTTCGCTAGCGGGAGGGCGGGCAAATGAGCAGTTCTTC. Translated, it gives CASSQVSSSLAGGRANEQFF.

This clone was observed a handful of times. The chain couples TRBV29-1 to TRBJ1-2, with D unresolved. CDR1 is SQVTM and CDR2 is ANQGSEA in the germline V gene. This CDR3 region has 14 residues. Trimming removed 7 bases from V and 2 bases from J, with 17 bases in between. The CDR3 loop reads CSAAPQGRNYGYTF. As DNA, the CDR3 is TGCAGCGCCGCCCCGCAAGGCCGGAACTATGGCTACACCTTC.